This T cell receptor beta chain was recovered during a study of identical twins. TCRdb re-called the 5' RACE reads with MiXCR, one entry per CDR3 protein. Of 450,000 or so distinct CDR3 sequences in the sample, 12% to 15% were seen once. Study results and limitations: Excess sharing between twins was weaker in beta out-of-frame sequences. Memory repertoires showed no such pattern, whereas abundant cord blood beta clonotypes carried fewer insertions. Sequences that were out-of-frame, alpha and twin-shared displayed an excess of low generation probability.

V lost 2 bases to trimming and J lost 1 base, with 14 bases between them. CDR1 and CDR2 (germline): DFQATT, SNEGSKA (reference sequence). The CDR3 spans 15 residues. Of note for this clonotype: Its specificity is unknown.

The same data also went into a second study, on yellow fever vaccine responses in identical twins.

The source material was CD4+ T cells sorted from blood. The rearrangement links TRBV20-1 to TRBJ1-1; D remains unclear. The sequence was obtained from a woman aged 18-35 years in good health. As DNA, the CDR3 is TGCAGTGCTAGACCTCCTCGCGGTGGGAACACTGAAGCTTTCTTT. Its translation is CSARPPRGGNTEAFF.